Detailed here is one TCR beta chain. This clonotype was counted between two and nine times. Its antigen remains unidentified. No clone much larger than this one lies a single base away; base qualities are absent. The data originate from a study of patients and donors after allogeneic stem cell transplantation (dated by TCRdb to the early 2020s). Library preparation employed RT-PCR. Sequencing took place on a NextSeq 550. TCRdb took the public reads, trimmed them with fastp at Q25, ran MiXCR for clone calling and kept in-frame beta chains. When rows share a CDR3 protein, they turn into one entry using the most common DNA and genes. In this sample the table shows approximately 220,000 distinct CDR3 sequences, around 41% of which occur a single time. The ten biggest clones cover under 14% of the sample. Sequencing was carried out using blood, either unsorted or a sorted T cell fraction (not recorded which). The receptor's source is a human donor who was either an allogeneic HSCT recipient or a stem cell or donor lymphocyte infusion donor (not recorded which). It is not recorded whose cells these are; they may come from a transplant donor.

CDR3 loop: CASSVDGGTGYEAFF. In nucleotide form, the sequence is TGTGCCAGCAGCGTAGATGGCGGGACAGGTTATGAAGCTTTCTTT. The chain is assembled from TRBV9 and TRBJ1-1; 8 junctional bases match TRBD1. The germline V gene sets CDR1 to SGDLS and CDR2 to YYNGEE. The CDR3, cysteine through phenylalanine, is 15 amino acids long. The sequence is cut down to CDR3 DNA, 45 bases in frame from base 1. From V the trimming removes 0 bases and from J it removes 7 bases, while the gene matches leave 8 bases of the junction unaccounted for.